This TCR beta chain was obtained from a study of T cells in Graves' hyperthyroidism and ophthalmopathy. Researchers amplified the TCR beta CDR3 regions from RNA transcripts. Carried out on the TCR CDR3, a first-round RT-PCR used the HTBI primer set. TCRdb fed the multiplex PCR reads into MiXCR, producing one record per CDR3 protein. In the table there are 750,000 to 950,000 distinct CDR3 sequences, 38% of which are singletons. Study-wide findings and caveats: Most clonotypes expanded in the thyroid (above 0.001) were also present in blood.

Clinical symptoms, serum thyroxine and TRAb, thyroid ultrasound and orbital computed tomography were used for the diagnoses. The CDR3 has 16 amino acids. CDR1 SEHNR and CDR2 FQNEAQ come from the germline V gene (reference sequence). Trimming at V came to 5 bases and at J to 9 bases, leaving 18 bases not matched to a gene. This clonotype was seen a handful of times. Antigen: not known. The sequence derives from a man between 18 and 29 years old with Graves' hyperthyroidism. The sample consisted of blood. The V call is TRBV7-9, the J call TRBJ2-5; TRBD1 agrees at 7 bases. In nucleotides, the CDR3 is TGTGCCAGCAGCCCCTCGGCGAGGGGGCGAGAGGTAGCCCAGTACTTC. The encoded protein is CASSPSARGREVAQYF.